Each of the 14 T cell receptor beta chains below was sequenced from the same sample in a study of beta chain features in type 1 diabetes (dated by TCRdb to the late 2010s). Receptor amplification or capture employed the immunoSEQ multiplex PCR assay. The entire amount of isolated RNA was reverse transcribed using the High Capacity cDNA Reverse Transcription Kit, so the sequenced TCRB transcripts were expressed ones. This immuneACCESS table, as held by TCRdb, lists in-frame sequences with V and J called but not all clones. Of the missing ones, under half trace to an unresolved V gene in checked studies; the others have no known cause. The table for this sample lists fewer than 550,000 clones; 10% to 12% of them were counted only once. The ten biggest clones cover less than 0.06% of the sample. The source material was naive CD4+ T cells from blood. Interpreted using the paper, the cell subset or site label stands for: true naive CD4+ T cells. The receptors here all came from a woman younger than 30 in good health.

The gene calls are TRBV30 and TRBJ1-2; no reliable D call. CDR3 size: 12 residues. V was clipped by 3 bases and J by 4 bases, with 9 bases between them. From germline, CDR1 is GTSNPN and CDR2 SVGIG (reference sequence). This chain's CDR3 is CAWSKAGYGYTF. Here the CDR3 DNA reads TGTGCCTGGAGCAAAGCCGGCTATGGCTACACCTTC.

This clone was detected a few times. This chain connects TRBV25-1 to TRBJ1-2; D uncertain. Trimming took 8 bases from V and 3 from J, leaving 10 bases between them. The CDR3 is 12 amino acids. The germline gives CDR1 MGHDK, CDR2 SYGVNS. The CDR3: CASSSGYYGYTF. The CDR3 DNA reads TGTGCCAGCTCCAGCGGGTACTATGGCTACACCTTC.

This clone showed up just a few times. The rearrangement links TRBV9 to TRBJ2-2; D not resolved. From germline, CDR1 is SGDLS and CDR2 YYNGEE. V was trimmed by 1 base and J by 3 bases, leaving 1 base between them. This CDR3 spans 12 amino acids. CDR3 sequence (DNA): TGTGCCAGCAGCGTACACACCGGGGAGCTGTTTTTT. It is translated as CASSVHTGELFF.

The sample holds a few counts of this clone. V and J are TRBV29-1 and TRBJ2-5, with D perhaps TRBD2 (5 bases). The CDR3 covers 13 residues. Germline CDR1 is SQVTM and CDR2 is ANQGSEA. Trimming stripped 0 bases from V and 5 bases from J, with 10 bases between. The chain's CDR3 is CSVEELRRETQYF. The DNA of the CDR3 is TGCAGCGTTGAAGAACTCAGGAGGGAGACCCAGTACTTC.

This clone was counted only a few times. The chain employs TRBV2 and TRBJ2-1; TRBD2 matches 9 bases. The length of the CDR3 is 13 residues. V lost 11 bases to trimming and J lost 9 bases; unmatched junction nucleotides: 11. In germline, CDR1 is SNHLY, CDR2 FYNNEI. CDR3 nucleotides: TGTGCCGCAATGGGGACTAGCTCCGGTGAGCAGTTCTTC. It specifies CAAMGTSSGEQFF.

The chain recombines TRBV4-1 with TRBJ1-2, with 7 bases fitting TRBD1. This CDR3 spans 15 amino acids. The V and J ends lost 3 bases and 8 bases, in that order; junction bases with no gene match: 12. Germline V CDR1 and CDR2: MGHRA, YSYEKL. As DNA, the CDR3 is TGCGCCAGCAGCCATGGACAGGCCCGGCGCAGCGGCTACACCTTC. It encodes CASSHGQARRSGYTF.

This clone was observed a handful of times. J is TRBJ2-1 and V is TRBV25-1, with 11 nucleotides matching TRBD2. V shed 3 bases and J 0 bases; nucleotides not matched to a gene: 7. The CDR3 spans 18 residues. The germline V gene has CDR1 MGHDK and CDR2 SYGVNS. The DNA for the CDR3 is TGTGCCAGCAGTGAGCTAGCGGGAGGACCCAGCTCCTACAATGAGCAGTTCTTC. Translated: CASSELAGGPSSYNEQFF.

This clone was observed a handful of times. The rearrangement joins TRBV2 to TRBJ1-2; tentative D call: TRBD1 (5 bases). The CDR3 contains 13 residues. Per the germline V gene, CDR1 is SNHLY and CDR2 is FYNNEI. Trimming stripped 9 bases from V and 2 bases from J, with 13 bases between. The CDR3 loop reads CARTPGRNYGYTF. CDR3 nucleotides: TGTGCCAGAACCCCGGGACGGAACTATGGCTACACCTTC.

This clone was seen only a few times. This rearrangement joins TRBV4-2 to TRBJ2-3; D is unresolved. The CDR3 is made up of 15 amino acids. The V and J ends lost 2 bases and 3 bases respectively, with 12 bases between them. Germline V lookup: CDR1 LGHNA, CDR2 YNFKEQ. CDR3 residues: CASSQNWGITDTQYF. The CDR3, as DNA: TGTGCCAGCAGCCAAAATTGGGGTATTACAGATACGCAGTATTTT.

This clone has a handful of counts. This chain links TRBV7-2 with TRBJ1-2; TRBD1 matches 9 bases. V shed 0 bases, J shed 2 bases, and the junction held 7 bases outside the gene matches. The germline gives CDR1 SGHTA, CDR2 FQGNSA. This CDR3 has 17 residues. CDR3 in amino acids: CASSLALGQGRNYGYTF. DNA for the CDR3: TGTGCCAGCAGCTTAGCGCTGGGACAGGGACGAAACTATGGCTACACCTTC.

This clone was seen more than once but under ten times. J is TRBJ2-1 and V is TRBV7-3; tentatively, D is TRBD1 (5 bases). The CDR3 has 15 amino acids. The germline V gene has CDR1 SGHTA and CDR2 FQGTGA. Trimming left V 4 bases short and J 5 bases short, with 15 bases between. Here the CDR3 reads CASSSQVGTDNEQFF. CDR3 sequence (DNA): TGTGCCAGCAGCTCACAGGTGGGAACGGACAATGAGCAGTTCTTC. The full variable domain, its missing parts supplied by reference TRBV7-3 and TRBJ2-1, is GAGVSQTPSNKVTEKGKYVELRCDPISGHTALYWYRQSLGQGPEFLIYFQGTGAADDSGLPNDRFFAVRPEGSVSTLKIQRTERGDSAVYLCASSSQVGTDNEQFFGPGTRLTVL.

The chain carries TRBV25-1 and TRBJ2-3, with D possibly being TRBD2 (6 bases). Looked up from germline, CDR1 is MGHDK and CDR2 is SYGVNS. This CDR3 is built from 16 residues. Trimming took 6 bases from V and 3 from J, leaving 19 bases between them. The CDR3 spells CASRPRLGLTTDTQYF. Written as DNA, the CDR3 is TGTGCCAGCAGGCCCAGACTAGGGCTAACTACAGATACGCAGTATTTT. The full variable domain, with the rest looked up from reference TRBV25-1 and TRBJ2-3, is EADIYQTPRYLVIGTGKKITLECSQTMGHDKMYWYQQDPGMELHLIHYSYGVNSTEKGDLSSESTVSRIRTEHFPLTLESARPSHTSQYLCASRPRLGLTTDTQYFGPGTRLTVL.

In its sample, this clone was seen a few times. The gene calls are TRBV4-3 and TRBJ2-4, with D maybe TRBD1 (5 bases). CDR3 length: 18 residues. The germline V gene encodes CDR1 LGHNA and CDR2 YSLEER. Between the trimmed V and J ends, which lost 0 bases and 1 base, there was a span of 16 bases. CDR3 nucleotide sequence: TGCGCCAGCAGCCAAGATTATGTGGCAGGGCCGGCCAAAAACATTCAGTACTTC. Translation: CASSQDYVAGPAKNIQYF.

The gene calls are TRBV28 and TRBJ2-5, with D possibly matching TRBD2 (6 bases). The V gene lost 5 bases and the J gene lost 1 base, with 8 bases spanning the gap. The CDR3 has 13 residues. Germline loops: CDR1 MDHEN, CDR2 SYDVKM. The CDR3 loop reads CASSTTSQETQYF. The CDR3 region has the DNA TGTGCCAGCAGTACGACTAGCCAAGAGACCCAGTACTTC.